This record covers a single T cell receptor (beta chain). Its target is not known. The data originate from a study of human T cells and chemical hapten exposure. Across the whole study: Per-sample variation in TCR yield stemmed mainly from small pooled library volume differences. Broader study findings: Counts of TCRs above 1 in 1000 frequency stayed unchanged with DPC sensitization.

Time point of the sample: healthy volunteer bleed at 6 weeks. From whole blood left unfractionated, total RNA was extracted. Germline values: CDR1 MDHEN, CDR2 SYDVKM. Trimming cost V 4 bases and J 2 bases; bases outside gene matches: 4. The CDR3 is 15 residues long. MiXCR was run by TCRdb on the RACE reads, yielding one entry per CDR3 protein. The sample records around 47,000 distinct CDR3 sequences, about 4% being singletons. The sequence came from a human donor in good health. Some clones in this sample may be carry-over from other donors' samples. The genes are TRBV28 and TRBJ2-2, with 7 bases lining up with TRBD1. Sequencing was performed on whole blood. DNA of the CDR3: TGTGCCAGCAGTTACGGGACAGCCAACACCGGGGAGCTGTTTTTT. Protein product: CASSYGTANTGELFF.